One sample yielded the 18 T cell receptor beta chains listed below, sequenced in a study of CD8 T cells in ankylosing spondylitis. TCRdb re-called the 5' RACE reads with MiXCR, one entry per CDR3 protein. The sample lists about 220,000 distinct CDR3 sequences, over 9.5% occurring once. The sample was blood, either unsorted or a sorted T cell fraction (not recorded which). The receptor set was obtained from a male donor with ankylosing spondylitis or in good health (not recorded which).

Ten or more counts support this clonotype. The chain couples TRBV7-2 to TRBJ2-3; possibly TRBD1 for D (6 bases). The CDR3 contains 13 residues. Germline V gene data show CDR1 as SGHTA and CDR2 as FQGNSA. With 5 bases removed from V and 8 bases from J, the gap between germline ends came to 14 bases. The CDR3 loop reads CASSIRQAITQYF. The DNA for the CDR3 is TGTGCCAGCAGCATCAGACAGGCCATTACGCAGTATTTT.

Many counts were recorded for this clonotype. The genes are TRBV10-3 and TRBJ2-1, with 9 bases lining up with TRBD2. J was trimmed by 2 bases and V by 11 bases; bases with no gene match: 10. CDR1 is ENHRY and CDR2 is SYGVKD in the germline V gene. The CDR3 sequence is 15 residues long. The CDR3 nucleotides are TGTGCCGTCCGGGAGGCGGGGGGGCCCTACAATGAGCAGTTCTTC. Translating it yields CAVREAGGPYNEQFF.

This clonotype has ten or more counts. J is TRBJ1-5 and V is TRBV12-3 or TRBV12-4, with 9 nucleotides matching TRBD1. V was clipped by 4 bases and J by 7 bases; unmatched bases: 8. This CDR3 has 15 amino acids. CDR3 loop: CASSWNTGGGQPQHF. CDR3 coding DNA: TGTGCCAGCAGTTGGAATACAGGGGGCGGCCAGCCCCAGCATTTT.

This clonotype was detected many times. The genes are TRBV30 and TRBJ1-5, with a weak D call TRBD1 (6 bases). Germline V gene lookup returns CDR1 GTSNPN and CDR2 SVGIG (reference sequence). V was clipped by 2 bases and J by 3 bases, with 11 bases between them. This CDR3 contains 14 residues. CDR3 coding DNA: TGTGCCTGGAGTCGGGACACTAACAATCAGCCCCAGCATTTT. Encoded protein: CAWSRDTNNQPQHF.

This clonotype appeared many times. This sequence joins TRBV5-1 and TRBJ1-6; no clear D. The CDR3 runs to 16 residues. Germline values: CDR1 SGHRS, CDR2 YFSETQ. V lost 4 bases and J lost 7, with 18 bases in between. For the CDR3, the DNA is TGCGCCAGCAGCGCAGATCATGGGTCCTCCAATTCACCCCTCCACTTT. Its protein is CASSADHGSSNSPLHF.

This clonotype has just a few counts. The V call is TRBV20-1, the J call TRBJ2-3; D unresolved. Per germline, CDR1 DFQATT and CDR2 SNEGSKA (reference sequence). This CDR3 contains 11 residues. V was shortened by 4 bases and J by 6 bases, with 8 bases between the two germline ends. CDR3 coding DNA: TGCAGTGCTATCACCAGGGATACGCAGTATTTT. Translation gives CSAITRDTQYF.

The rearrangement uses TRBV2 and TRBJ2-2, with TRBD1 identical over 7 bases. CDR3 size: 15 residues. V trimming: 10 bases; J trimming: 1 base; junction bases outside the gene matches: 9. CDR1 is SNHLY, CDR2 FYNNEI, per germline. As DNA, the CDR3 is TGTGCCACTGCGGTGGGACAGATGAACACCGGGGAGCTGTTTTTT. It codes for CATAVGQMNTGELFF.

This clonotype has only a few counts. The gene calls are TRBV5-1 and TRBJ2-5; D assignment may be TRBD1 or TRBD2 (5 bases each). The CDR3 has 14 amino acids. The V end lost 4 bases, the J end lost 1 base, and 11 bases lay between the germline ends. Germline-derived CDR1 and CDR2 are SGHRS and YFSETQ. CDR3 nucleotide sequence: TGCGCCAGCAGCCCCGGGACGCCCCAAGAGACCCAGTACTTC. Amino acids: CASSPGTPQETQYF.

This clonotype has ten or more counts. This chain uses TRBV2 with TRBJ1-1; 8 bases agree with TRBD1. With 10 bases clipped from V and 1 base from J, the junction kept 5 bases outside the gene matches. In germline, CDR1 is SNHLY, CDR2 FYNNEI. CDR3 length equals 13 residues. The CDR3 loop reads CATDREGNTEAFF. DNA for the CDR3: TGTGCCACGGACAGGGAAGGGAACACTGAAGCTTTCTTT. The full variable domain, its missing parts supplied by reference TRBV2 and TRBJ1-1, is EPEVTQTPSHQVTQMGQEVILRCVPISNHLYFYWYRQILGQKVEFLVSFYNNEISEKSEIFDDQFSVERPDGSNFTLKIRSTKLEDSAMYFCATDREGNTEAFFGQGTRLTVV.

This clonotype was picked up a small number of times. V and J are TRBV20-1 and TRBJ2-6, with a possible D match to TRBD2 (6 bases). V was cut by 3 bases and J by 2 bases, with 8 bases left in between. The CDR3 consists of 14 residues. Looked up from germline, CDR1 is DFQATT and CDR2 is SNEGSKA (reference sequence). CDR3 nucleotide sequence: TGCAGTGCTAGCCCGGGGGCTGGGGCCAACGTCCTGACTTTC. It specifies CSASPGAGANVLTF.

The gene calls are TRBV7-2 and TRBJ2-1; 11 positions agree with TRBD2. This CDR3 comprises 15 residues. Germline assignment: CDR1 SGHTA and CDR2 FQGNSA. Germline trimming cut 1 base from V and 7 bases from J; bases unmatched to any gene: 3. This CDR3 reads CASSLGSGGVNEQFF. The CDR3, as DNA: TGTGCCAGCAGCTTAGGTAGCGGGGGGGTTAATGAGCAGTTCTTC.

This chain links TRBV5-1 with TRBJ2-2; perhaps TRBD2 as D (5 bases). This CDR3 is 20 amino acids long. V was cut by 0 bases and J by 2 bases, with 23 bases left in between. Germline values: CDR1 SGHRS, CDR2 YFSETQ. CDR3 nucleotide sequence: TGCGCCAGCAGCTTGGTACTGGTCTGGGGAGCCACAACAAACACCGGGGAGCTGTTTTTT. It specifies CASSLVLVWGATTNTGELFF.

This clonotype was observed a handful of times. The genes are TRBV16 and TRBJ1-6, with a possible D match to TRBD1 (5 bases). Trimming cost V 4 bases and J 10 bases, with 14 bases left between them. The CDR3 runs 14 residues. From germline, CDR1 is KGHSY and CDR2 FQNENV. CDR3 loop: CASSPWKGSSPLHF. DNA for the CDR3: TGTGCCAGCAGCCCCTGGAAGGGGTCGTCACCCCTCCACTTT.

This clonotype was picked up a small number of times. This chain joins TRBV12-3 or TRBV12-4 and TRBJ2-2; 7 nucleotides agree with TRBD1. The CDR3 is made up of 13 amino acids. V lost 6 bases and J lost 7; bases outside the gene matches: 5. CDR3 sequence: CASSYRGGGELFF. The CDR3 DNA sequence: TGTGCCAGCAGCTACAGGGGTGGCGGGGAGCTGTTTTTT.

To note about this clonotype: A much larger clone sits a single nucleotide away, making a read error possible. The rearrangement uses TRBV5-1 and TRBJ1-5; 11 bases match TRBD1. The CDR3 has 15 amino acids. Germline CDR1 reads SGHRS; CDR2 reads YFSETQ. CDR3 DNA sequence: TGCGCCAGCAGCCCAGGACAGGGGGCCGGACAGCCCCATCATTTT. Encoded protein: CASSPGQGAGQPHHF.

This clonotype was recorded many times. V is TRBV7-2 and J is TRBJ2-7; tentatively, D is TRBD2 (7 bases). Germline loops: CDR1 SGHTA, CDR2 FQGNSA. This CDR3 is built from 15 residues. The V end lost 1 base, the J end lost 0 bases, and 10 bases lay between the germline ends. The CDR3 reads CASSLEGGASYEQYF. The CDR3, as DNA: TGTGCCAGCAGCTTAGAGGGGGGGGCCTCCTACGAGCAGTACTTC.

This clonotype occurred a few times. The chain is built from TRBV6-2 or TRBV6-3 and TRBJ2-3; TRBD2 aligns across 8 bases. Germline trimming cut 2 bases from V and 0 bases from J; bases unmatched to any gene: 4. The CDR3 has 16 residues. Germline V CDR1 and CDR2: MNHEY, SVGEGT. The DNA of the CDR3 is TGTGCCAGCAGTTACGGTAGCGGGGACAGCACAGATACGCAGTATTTT. Encoded protein: CASSYGSGDSTDTQYF.

DNA for the CDR3: TGTGCCAGCAGTTTATGGCGGGACAGCAACACAGATACGCAGTATTTT. Amino acids: CASSLWRDSNTDTQYF. The chain recombines TRBV27 with TRBJ2-3; possible D gene TRBD1, 7 bases. V was trimmed by 1 base and J by 2 bases, leaving 13 bases between them. The CDR3 totals 16 residues. Germline-derived CDR1 and CDR2 are MNHEY and SMNVEV (reference sequence).